Below are 14 T cell receptor beta chains sequenced from a single sample in a study of blood T cell repertoires in COVID-19. TCRdb's table, derived via immunoSEQ multiplex PCR, lists solely in-frame clones and lacks some. The top ten clones hold more than 7% of a sample with roughly 210,000 clones, roughly 91% of them seen once. What was sequenced was PBMCs or T cells enriched from blood (not recorded which). The receptors stem from a man aged 25-45 years in a cohort exposed to, infected with or recovered from COVID-19 (not recorded which).

The genes are TRBV7-2 and TRBJ2-2; TRBD1 matches at 7 bases. V lost 4 bases to trimming and J lost 4 bases; unmatched junction nucleotides: 3. CDR1 is SGHTA, CDR2 FQGNSA, per germline. This CDR3 spans 14 amino acids. The CDR3 sequence: CASSSQGVTGELFF. The CDR3 nucleotides read TGTGCCAGCAGCTCTCAGGGGGTCACCGGGGAGCTGTTTTTT.

This clone was seen a few times. This chain joins TRBV27 and TRBJ2-7; no definite D call. This CDR3 has 13 residues. Germline V gene data show CDR1 as MNHEY and CDR2 as SMNVEV (reference sequence). The V gene lost 6 bases and the J gene lost 0 bases, with 9 bases spanning the gap. CDR3 region: CASSVKNSYEQYF. As DNA, the CDR3 is TGTGCCAGCAGCGTTAAAAACTCCTACGAGCAGTACTTC.

The chain recombines TRBV7-2 with TRBJ2-6, with 7 bases matching TRBD1. The J segment lost 4 bases and the V segment lost 6 bases, leaving 15 bases of the junction unmatched. The CDR3 has 18 amino acids. The germline CDR1 and CDR2 sequences are SGHTA and FQGNSA. The CDR3 is CASRPRDRQGAGANVLTF. For the CDR3, the DNA is TGTGCCAGCAGACCGAGGGATCGACAGGGTGCAGGGGCCAACGTCCTGACTTTC. Supplemented by reference TRBV7-2 and TRBJ2-6, the full variable domain reads GAGVSQSPSNKVTEKGKDVELRCDPISGHTALYWYRQSLGQGLEFLIYFQGNSAPDKSGLPSDRFSAERTGGSVSTLTIQRTQQEDSAVYLCASRPRDRQGAGANVLTFGAGSRLTVL.

The rearrangement links TRBV11-3 to TRBJ2-1; possible D gene TRBD2, 5 bases. In germline, CDR1 is SGHNT, CDR2 YENEEA. This CDR3 is built from 15 residues. With 3 bases removed from V and 0 bases from J, the gap between germline ends came to 9 bases. CDR3 DNA: TGTGCCAGCAGCTTTGGGAGAGGCTCCTACAATGAGCAGTTCTTC. Its protein product is CASSFGRGSYNEQFF.

The chain combines TRBV20-1 with TRBJ2-3; a weak D match, TRBD1 (6 bases). Germline CDR1 reads DFQATT; CDR2 reads SNEGSKA (reference sequence). The CDR3 runs 11 residues. V lost 4 bases, J lost 4 bases, and 6 bases lay in between. The CDR3 region has the DNA TGCAGTGCTACAGGGGCAGATACGCAGTATTTT. Its protein is CSATGADTQYF.

CDR3: CASKNDAQDYQPQHF. CDR3 nucleotide sequence: TGTGCCAGCAAAAATGATGCGCAAGATTATCAGCCCCAGCATTTT. This chain links TRBV2 with TRBJ1-5, with unresolved D. The ends were cut back, 7 bases at V and 5 bases at J, with 18 bases in the middle. CDR3 length: 15 amino acids. Germline V gives CDR1 SNHLY, CDR2 FYNNEI.

The CDR3 region is CASSPPEQGNYGYTF. The CDR3 nucleotides are TGTGCCAGCTCACCACCGGAACAGGGTAACTATGGCTACACCTTC. This chain uses TRBV18 with TRBJ1-2, with a possible D match to TRBD1 (6 bases). V shed 0 bases and J shed 1 base, with 9 bases lying between them. Germline lookup yields CDR1 KGHSH and CDR2 LQKENI. The CDR3 runs 15 residues.

Only one count was recorded for this clone. The genes are TRBV28 and TRBJ2-2; D might be TRBD1 (6 bases). CDR1 and CDR2 (germline): MDHEN, SYDVKM. The CDR3 loop spans 14 amino acids. Trimming stripped 5 bases from V and 3 bases from J, with 10 bases between. DNA of the CDR3: TGTGCCAGCAGTAGTACAGGGTACACCGGGGAGCTGTTTTTT. Translation: CASSSTGYTGELFF.

The rearrangement joins TRBV11-2 to TRBJ2-7, with 10 nucleotides matching TRBD2. Germline trimming cut 5 bases from V and 6 bases from J; bases unmatched to any gene: 13. The germline V gene encodes CDR1 SGHAT and CDR2 FQNNGV. This CDR3 has 16 residues. CDR3 sequence: CASSPTAGGPRFEQYF. In DNA form, the CDR3 reads TGTGCCAGCAGCCCCACAGCGGGAGGGCCGCGGTTCGAGCAGTACTTC.

This chain uses TRBV7-2 with TRBJ2-7; the D gene is possibly TRBD1 (5 bases). From germline, CDR1 is SGHTA and CDR2 FQGNSA. The V end lost 3 bases, the J end lost 5 bases, and 11 bases lay between the germline ends. The CDR3 totals 13 residues. CDR3: CASSFQGWDEQYF. For the CDR3, the DNA is TGTGCCAGCAGCTTCCAGGGTTGGGACGAGCAGTACTTC.

This clone was counted between two and nine times. The chain is built from TRBV19 and TRBJ2-1, with 7 nucleotides matching TRBD2. With 5 bases clipped from V and 1 base from J, the junction kept 5 bases outside the gene matches. The germline gives CDR1 LNHDA, CDR2 SQIVND (reference sequence). CDR3 length equals 15 residues. CDR3 region: CASSSRGVSYNEQFF. The CDR3 DNA reads TGTGCCAGTAGTTCCCGGGGGGTATCCTACAATGAGCAGTTCTTC. The full variable domain, rest sourced from reference TRBV19 and TRBJ2-1, is DGGITQSPKYLFRKEGQNVTLSCEQNLNHDAMYWYRQDPGQGLRLIYYSQIVNDFQKGDIAEGYSVSREKKESFPLTVTSAQKNPTAFYLCASSSRGVSYNEQFFGPGTRLTVL.

This chain connects TRBV7-2 to TRBJ2-1; 8 bases agree with TRBD2. Germline V gene data show CDR1 as SGHTA and CDR2 as FQGNSA. The CDR3 spans 14 residues. Unmatched junction bases numbered 4, after V lost 1 base and J lost 8 bases. DNA for the CDR3: TGTGCCAGCAGCTTAGTTACTAGCGGCGATGAGCAGTTCTTC. Its translation: CASSLVTSGDEQFF. Filled out from reference TRBV7-2 and TRBJ2-1, the complete variable domain reads GAGVSQSPSNKVTEKGKDVELRCDPISGHTALYWYRQSLGQGLEFLIYFQGNSAPDKSGLPSDRFSAERTGGSVSTLTIQRTQQEDSAVYLCASSLVTSGDEQFFGPGTRLTVL.

The chain is built from TRBV27 and TRBJ1-2; 7 bases are shared with TRBD1. V shed 3 bases and J 3 bases; nucleotides not matched to a gene: 4. The CDR3 is made up of 14 amino acids. Germline V CDR1 and CDR2: MNHEY, SMNVEV (reference sequence). Here the CDR3 reads CASSLTGSHYGYTF. The CDR3 region has the DNA TGTGCCAGCAGTTTGACAGGGTCACACTATGGCTACACCTTC.

This chain links TRBV27 with TRBJ2-7; D perhaps matches TRBD2 (5 bases). The CDR3 consists of 13 residues. Germline values: CDR1 MNHEY, CDR2 SMNVEV (reference sequence). V was clipped by 5 bases and J by 5 bases, with 13 bases between them. Here the CDR3 DNA reads TGTGCCAGCAGTCTCACTAGTATCCACGAGCAGTACTTC. This gives the protein CASSLTSIHEQYF.